A few counts support the clone carrying this T cell receptor beta chain. The antigen is unknown. The V and J ends lost 3 bases and 2 bases, in that order; junction bases with no gene match: 5. The CDR3 runs to 15 residues. In germline, CDR1 is MDHEN, CDR2 SYDVKM. These data are taken from a study of post-analysis software for immune sequencing data. Study observations and caveats: Controls had lower frequencies than patients of about 5 TRBV segments, which included TRBV5-6, TRBV5-1 and TRBV20-1.

The library was made from cDNA and included unique molecular identifiers. TCRdb redid the calling of the PCR reads with MiXCR, one entry per CDR3 protein. The sample comprises about 540,000 distinct CDR3 sequences, 34% of which are singletons, and 6% rests with the top ten. What was sequenced was blood. The receptor was derived from a girl aged 2 to 17 with multiple sclerosis. The V and J genes are TRBV28 and TRBJ2-5; 8 nucleotides match TRBD2. This CDR3 is CASSFGGASQETQYF. Here the CDR3 DNA reads TGTGCCAGCAGTTTCGGGGGGGCTAGTCAAGAGACCCAGTACTTC. Complete variable domain (other parts from reference TRBV28 and TRBJ2-5): DVKVTQSSRYLVKRTGEKVFLECVQDMDHENMFWYRQDPGLGLRLIYFSYDVKMKEKGDIPEGYSVSREKKERFSLILESASTNQTSMYLCASSFGGASQETQYFGPGTRLLVL.